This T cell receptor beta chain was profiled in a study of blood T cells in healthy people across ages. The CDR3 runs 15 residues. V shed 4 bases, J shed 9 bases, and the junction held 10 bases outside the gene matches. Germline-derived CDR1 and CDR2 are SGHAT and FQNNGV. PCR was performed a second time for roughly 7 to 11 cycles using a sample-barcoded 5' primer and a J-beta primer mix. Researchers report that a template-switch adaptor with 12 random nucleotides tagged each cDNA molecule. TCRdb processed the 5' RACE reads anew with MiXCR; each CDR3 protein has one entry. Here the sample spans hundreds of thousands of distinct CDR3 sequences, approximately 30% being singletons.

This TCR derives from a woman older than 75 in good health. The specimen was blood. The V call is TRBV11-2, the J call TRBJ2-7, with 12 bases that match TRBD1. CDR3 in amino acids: CASSSLGTGGGRQYF. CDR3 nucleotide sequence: TGTGCCAGCAGCTCACTTGGGACAGGGGGCGGTCGGCAGTACTTC.